The 24 T cell receptor beta chains below all came from one sample that was sequenced in a study of cytomegalovirus exposure and HLA in healthy donors. The PCR was carried out with 60 Vbeta primers and 13 Jbeta primers. Measured with immunoSEQ multiplex PCR; TCRdb has only the in-frame clones, and not every one. The data show fewer than 200,000 clones, with 81% seen just once and approximately 3.6% held by the top ten. Specimen: PBMCs. The origin of the receptors is a man aged 35-49 years in good health and CMV-seropositive.

This clone was recorded only once. This sequence joins TRBV28 and TRBJ2-6; 10 bases are a match to TRBD1. CDR1 and CDR2 (germline): MDHEN, SYDVKM. CDR3 length: 15 amino acids. With 8 bases clipped from V and 3 bases from J, the junction kept 4 bases outside the gene matches. CDR3 amino acids: CASQDRGGGANVLTF. The DNA for the CDR3 is TGTGCCAGCCAGGACAGGGGGGGTGGGGCCAACGTCCTGACTTTC.

This chain links TRBV5-1 with TRBJ2-1; a possible D gene is TRBD2 (6 bases). Per the germline V gene, CDR1 is SGHRS and CDR2 is YFSETQ. CDR3 length: 16 residues. V was trimmed by 4 bases and J by 4 bases, leaving 18 bases between them. CDR3 residues: CASSGGGGSLYNEQFF. DNA for the CDR3: TGCGCCAGCAGCGGCGGTGGGGGGTCCCTATACAATGAGCAGTTCTTC. The full variable domain, in which reference TRBV5-1 and TRBJ2-1 provide the parts outside the CDR3, is KAGVTQTPRYLIKTRGQQVTLSCSPISGHRSVSWYQQTPGQGLQFLFEYFSETQRNKGNFPGRFSGRQFSNSRSEMNVSTLELGDSALYLCASSGGGGSLYNEQFFGPGTRLTVL.

The gene calls are TRBV28 and TRBJ1-1, with 8 nucleotides matching TRBD1. Per germline, CDR1 MDHEN and CDR2 SYDVKM. The CDR3 totals 14 residues. Trimming at V came to 6 bases and at J to 3 bases, leaving 6 bases not matched to a gene. CDR3 DNA: TGTGCCAGCAGCACGACAGGGGAGGACACTGAAGCTTTCTTT. Residues: CASSTTGEDTEAFF.

The rearrangement uses TRBV5-1 and TRBJ1-1, with 9 bases identical to TRBD1. This CDR3 has 15 residues. After removal of 4 bases from V and 1 base from J, the junction contained 5 bases not matched to a gene. CDR1 SGHRS and CDR2 YFSETQ come from the germline V gene. CDR3 DNA sequence: TGCGCCAGCAGCGCCTTACAGGGGGCGAACACTGAAGCTTTCTTT. This translates into CASSALQGANTEAFF.

This clone was seen just once. This chain links TRBV7-2 with TRBJ2-7; 7 bases align to TRBD1. The CDR3 spans 17 residues. Germline loops: CDR1 SGHTA, CDR2 FQGNSA. The junction had 8 bases not matched to a gene; V was cut back by 0 bases and J by 0 bases. CDR3 residues: CASSLAFGQVSSYEQYF. The CDR3 DNA reads as TGTGCCAGCAGCTTAGCGTTCGGACAGGTTTCCTCCTACGAGCAGTACTTC. The full variable domain, rest sourced from reference TRBV7-2 and TRBJ2-7, is GAGVSQSPSNKVTEKGKDVELRCDPISGHTALYWYRQSLGQGLEFLIYFQGNSAPDKSGLPSDRFSAERTGGSVSTLTIQRTQQEDSAVYLCASSLAFGQVSSYEQYFGPGTRLTVT.

The chain is built from TRBV9 and TRBJ2-1; 9 positions match TRBD2. This CDR3 has 15 residues. CDR1 is SGDLS, CDR2 YYNGEE, per germline. V gave up 0 bases and J gave up 5 bases; unmatched junction bases: 3. CDR3 coding DNA: TGTGCCAGCAGCGTAGACGGGACTAGCCACAATGAGCAGTTCTTC. Translation: CASSVDGTSHNEQFF.

The chain recombines TRBV27 with TRBJ1-6, with TRBD1 matching 7 bases. This CDR3 comprises 15 residues. Trimming cost V 6 bases and J 10 bases; bases outside gene matches: 12. The germline V gene has CDR1 MNHEY and CDR2 SMNVEV (reference sequence). The CDR3 bases are TGTGCCAGCAGCACTACCGGGACAGTCCCCTCACCCCTCCACTTT. The encoded protein is CASSTTGTVPSPLHF.

This CDR3 reads CASSPRDSILGQFF. CDR3 DNA: TGTGCCAGCAGCCCCCGGGACAGCATTTTAGGGCAGTTCTTC. V gene TRBV9 combines with J gene TRBJ2-1, with 7 bases aligning to TRBD1. The germline V gene has CDR1 SGDLS and CDR2 YYNGEE. CDR3 length: 14 amino acids. The V and J ends lost 4 bases and 12 bases, in that order; junction bases with no gene match: 13.

V usage is TRBV5-1 and J usage is TRBJ2-1, with 13 bases lining up with TRBD2. Trimming cost V 5 bases and J 4 bases; bases outside gene matches: 9. This CDR3 region has 17 residues. Germline CDR1 and CDR2: SGHRS and YFSETQ. Here the CDR3 reads CASRGLAGSPSYNEQFF. CDR3 in DNA: TGCGCCAGCAGGGGACTAGCGGGATCCCCTAGTTACAATGAGCAGTTCTTC.

V is TRBV7-7 and J is TRBJ2-3; D ambiguous. V was shortened by 1 base and J by 5 bases, with 7 bases between the two germline ends. CDR1 is SSHAT and CDR2 is FNYEAQ in the germline V gene (reference sequence). The CDR3 has 13 amino acids. The CDR3 sequence is CASSLVERDTQYF. DNA of the CDR3: TGTGCCAGCAGCTTAGTGGAGCGAGATACGCAGTATTTT.

The chain uses TRBV2 and TRBJ2-7; 10 positions agree with TRBD1. After removal of 6 bases from V and 2 bases from J, the junction contained 10 bases not matched to a gene. Germline V gene data show CDR1 as SNHLY and CDR2 as FYNNEI. The CDR3 covers 16 residues. The CDR3 sequence is CASSPSSGTGAYEQYF. DNA of the CDR3: TGTGCCAGCAGCCCCTCGTCAGGGACAGGGGCCTACGAGCAGTACTTC.

This clone has a handful of counts. The CDR3 region is CASSGGPRDGNYEQYF. Written as DNA, the CDR3 is TGTGCCAGCAGCGGGGGCCCCCGGGACGGGAACTACGAGCAGTACTTC. The genes are TRBV5-5 and TRBJ2-7; maybe TRBD1 (6 bases). This CDR3 is 16 amino acids long. The V and J ends lost 4 bases and 3 bases respectively, with 20 bases between them. CDR1 SGHKS and CDR2 YYEKEE come from the germline V gene (reference sequence).

This clone was found a few times. The chain recombines TRBV7-9 with TRBJ2-1; D uncertain. The germline gives CDR1 SEHNR, CDR2 FQNEAQ (reference sequence). CDR3 size: 11 residues. With 3 bases removed from V and 9 bases from J, the gap between germline ends came to 6 bases. The CDR3 loop is CASSLSGEQFF. The CDR3 DNA follows: TGTGCCAGCAGCTTGAGTGGTGAGCAGTTCTTC.

The chain employs TRBV5-6 and TRBJ2-3; the match to TRBD1 covers 7 bases. The CDR3 length is 15 residues. From germline, CDR1 is SGHDT and CDR2 YYEEEE. The J segment lost 3 bases and the V segment lost 2 bases, leaving 6 bases of the junction unmatched. The chain's CDR3 is CASSFRDRLTDTQYF. CDR3 nucleotide sequence: TGTGCCAGCAGCTTCCGGGACAGATTAACAGATACGCAGTATTTT.

This sequence joins TRBV6-1 and TRBJ2-7; TRBD1 matches at 8 bases. This CDR3 contains 15 residues. V dropped 8 bases and J dropped 0; count of bases not matched to a gene: 9. Germline CDR1 is MNHNS and CDR2 is SASEGT. The CDR3 nucleotides are TGTGCCAGCCTCCCTCGGCAGGGGGCCTCCTACGAGCAGTACTTC. It translates to CASLPRQGASYEQYF.

The chain links TRBV7-2 to TRBJ2-7; 9 bases are a match to TRBD1. The CDR3 has 15 residues. V was clipped by 5 bases and J by 6 bases; unmatched bases: 11. CDR1 is SGHTA, CDR2 FQGNSA, per germline. CDR3 coding DNA: TGTGCCAGCAGCCCCGGACAGGGGTGGATGGGCGAGCAGTACTTC. Its protein is CASSPGQGWMGEQYF.

The rearrangement joins TRBV5-4 to TRBJ2-7; 9 bases fit TRBD2. CDR3 size: 14 residues. J gave up 5 bases and V 3 bases, and 6 bases lay outside the gene matches. Germline CDR1 and CDR2: SGHNT and YYREEE (reference sequence). The CDR3 spells CASSSPGLADEQYF. As DNA, the CDR3 is TGTGCCAGCAGCTCGCCGGGACTAGCTGACGAGCAGTACTTC. The whole variable domain, remainder taken from reference TRBV5-4 and TRBJ2-7, is ETGVTQSPTHLIKTRGQQVTLRCSSQSGHNTVSWYQQALGQGPQFIFQYYREEENGRGNFPPRFSGLQFPNYSSELNVNALELDDSALYLCASSSPGLADEQYFGPGTRLTVT.

J is TRBJ2-7 and V is TRBV29-1; D remains unclear. Germline assignment: CDR1 SQVTM and CDR2 ANQGSEA. CDR3 length: 14 amino acids. V was cut by 0 bases and J by 1 base, with 10 bases left in between. Written as DNA, the CDR3 is TGCAGCGTTGAAGATCCAATCAGTTCCTACGAGCAGTACTTC. This sequence encodes CSVEDPISSYEQYF.

The rearrangement uses TRBV19 and TRBJ1-5; 7 bases line up with TRBD1. The CDR3 is 15 amino acids. V lost 3 bases to trimming and J lost 7 bases; unmatched junction nucleotides: 9. Germline CDR1 LNHDA, CDR2 SQIVND (reference sequence). The CDR3 DNA reads as TGTGCCAGTAGTATGGCCCGAACAGGGGCCCAGCCCCAGCATTTT. This encodes CASSMARTGAQPQHF.

This chain uses TRBV7-2 with TRBJ2-1, with 8 bases aligning to TRBD2. V shed 5 bases, J shed 4 bases, and the junction held 4 bases outside the gene matches. Germline-derived CDR1 and CDR2 are SGHTA and FQGNSA. This CDR3 comprises 14 residues. Here the CDR3 DNA reads TGTGCCAGCAGCCGAGCGGGAGTTTACAATGAGCAGTTCTTC. Protein sequence: CASSRAGVYNEQFF.

The chain uses TRBV27 and TRBJ2-3; the D is unclear. The CDR3 is 12 residues long. CDR1 is MNHEY and CDR2 is SMNVEV in the germline V gene (reference sequence). Trimming cost V 6 bases and J 4 bases, with 8 bases left between them. The CDR3 DNA follows: TGTGCCAGCAGCCATCGCGCAGATACGCAGTATTTT. The encoded protein is CASSHRADTQYF.

This chain links TRBV5-1 with TRBJ2-3; D not certain. The CDR3 contains 15 residues. Germline V gene data show CDR1 as SGHRS and CDR2 as YFSETQ. V was cut by 0 bases and J by 2 bases, with 10 bases left in between. CDR3 sequence reads: CASSLVQADTDTQYF. CDR3 bases: TGCGCCAGCAGCTTGGTTCAGGCCGACACAGATACGCAGTATTTT.

The rearrangement joins TRBV6-1 to TRBJ1-5; 7 nucleotides match TRBD1. The CDR3 sequence is 14 residues long. J was trimmed by 6 bases and V by 4 bases; bases with no gene match: 6. Germline loops: CDR1 MNHNS, CDR2 SASEGT. The DNA for the CDR3 is TGTGCCAGCAGTGCTCAAAGGGGGCCTCAGCCCCAGCATTTT. The encoded protein is CASSAQRGPQPQHF.

In nucleotides, the CDR3 is TGCGCCAGCACCGGGGGGGGTTTAGAACAAGAGACCCAGTACTTC. Protein: CASTGGGLEQETQYF. The chain joins TRBV5-1 to TRBJ2-5; TRBD2 agrees at 8 bases. There are 15 residues in the CDR3. CDR1 is SGHRS, CDR2 YFSETQ, per germline. The V gene end was trimmed by 6 bases and the J gene end by 2 bases; junction bases not matched to a gene: 9.